Each of the 18 T cell receptor beta chains below was sequenced from the same sample in a study of TIL therapy for anti-PD-1-resistant metastatic lung cancer. As for time point: pre-treatment sample, taken before nivolumab and TIL therapy. Sequencing used immunoSEQ v3. Produced via immunoSEQ multiplex PCR; TCRdb's table is partial and in-frame only. The sample holds tens of thousands of clones; less than 80% are singletons and the top ten take about 16%. The input for sequencing was blood, taken at baseline. These TCRs come from a man aged 70-80 years with non-small cell lung cancer.

V and J are TRBV6-5 and TRBJ2-5; D is unclear. The CDR3 has 16 amino acids. The germline gives CDR1 MNHEY, CDR2 SVGAGI. With 3 bases removed from V and 1 base from J, the gap between germline ends came to 15 bases. CDR3 sequence: CASSYDSRLIQETQYF. CDR3 sequence (DNA): TGTGCCAGCAGTTATGACTCGAGACTCATCCAAGAGACCCAGTACTTC.

The chain uses TRBV13 and TRBJ2-6, with D unclear. The CDR3 extends over 15 amino acids. Germline CDR1 PRHDT, CDR2 FYEKMQ (reference sequence). With 3 bases removed from V and 3 bases from J, the gap between germline ends came to 9 bases. The CDR3 here is CASSLDVLGANVLTF. The CDR3 nucleotides read TGTGCCAGCAGCTTGGACGTTCTTGGGGCCAACGTCCTGACTTTC.

The chain uses TRBV5-1 and TRBJ1-6; TRBD1 is a possible D gene (5 bases). The length of the CDR3 is 15 residues. Trimming removed 0 bases from V and 10 bases from J, with 14 bases in between. The germline CDR1 and CDR2 sequences are SGHRS and YFSETQ. The CDR3 spells CASSLEVGTGSPLHF. The CDR3, as DNA: TGCGCCAGCAGCTTGGAAGTAGGGACGGGATCACCCCTCCACTTT.

The rearrangement joins TRBV7-9 to TRBJ2-5; a weak D match, TRBD1 (5 bases). V was trimmed by 5 bases and J by 2 bases, leaving 18 bases between them. The CDR3 loop spans 16 amino acids. Germline lookup yields CDR1 SEHNR and CDR2 FQNEAQ (reference sequence). DNA for the CDR3: TGTGCCAGCAGCCCCACGGTGGGGCCAGCTCAAGAGACCCAGTACTTC. Translating gives CASSPTVGPAQETQYF.

The chain joins TRBV4-2 to TRBJ2-3; TRBD1 or TRBD2 may be the D gene (5 bases each). V gave up 2 bases and J gave up 5 bases, with 20 bases separating them. The germline V gene encodes CDR1 LGHNA and CDR2 YNFKEQ. The CDR3 extends over 17 amino acids. CDR3 in amino acids: CASSQTGTPGGGDTQYF. The CDR3, as DNA: TGTGCCAGCAGCCAAACCGGGACCCCCGGAGGTGGAGATACGCAGTATTTT.

V and J are TRBV7-2 and TRBJ1-4, with D possibly being TRBD1 (5 bases). Germline CDR1 is SGHTA and CDR2 is FQGNSA. V was shortened by 5 bases and J by 7 bases, with 17 bases between the two germline ends. CDR3 size: 15 residues. The DNA of the CDR3 is TGTGCCAGCAGCACCGGCAGTCGAGGGGCTGAAAAACTGTTTTTT. Translated, it gives CASSTGSRGAEKLFF.

The chain uses TRBV5-1 and TRBJ2-2; no firm D call. The CDR3 is made up of 16 amino acids. Germline CDR1 SGHRS, CDR2 YFSETQ. V shed 0 bases and J shed 5 bases, with 14 bases lying between them. CDR3 residues: CASSLAHPDGTGELFF. In nucleotides, the CDR3 is TGCGCCAGCAGCTTGGCCCACCCCGATGGTACCGGGGAGCTGTTTTTT.

The J gene is TRBJ1-2, the V gene TRBV25-1; D call uncertain. V was shortened by 1 base and J by 8 bases, with 8 bases between the two germline ends. Per the germline V gene, CDR1 is MGHDK and CDR2 is SYGVNS. The CDR3 sequence is 12 residues long. CDR3 sequence reads: CASSESSVGYTF. CDR3 DNA sequence: TGTGCCAGCAGTGAATCTAGTGTAGGCTACACCTTC.

The V and J genes are TRBV28 and TRBJ2-3; 8 bases agree with TRBD2. The germline CDR1 and CDR2 sequences are MDHEN and SYDVKM. The V and J ends lost 1 base and 1 base, in that order; junction bases with no gene match: 4. The CDR3 contains 16 residues. CDR3: CASSLSAGVGTDTQYF. The DNA of the CDR3 is TGTGCCAGCAGTTTATCAGCGGGAGTGGGCACAGATACGCAGTATTTT.

The rearrangement links TRBV9 to TRBJ2-6, with 8 positions matching TRBD1. With V trimmed by 4 bases and J by 0 bases, 12 bases remained unmatched. The CDR3 has 19 amino acids. Germline-derived CDR1 and CDR2 are SGDLS and YYNGEE. CDR3 region: CASSKRQGPNTSGANVLTF. As DNA, the CDR3 is TGTGCCAGCAGCAAGCGACAGGGGCCTAATACCTCTGGGGCCAACGTCCTGACTTTC.

The chain links TRBV25-1 to TRBJ2-7; 11 positions match TRBD1. The CDR3 covers 15 residues. Germline assignment: CDR1 MGHDK and CDR2 SYGVNS. After removal of 3 bases from V and 2 bases from J, the junction contained 3 bases not matched to a gene. The CDR3 is CASSDAGQGAYEQYF. The DNA of the CDR3 is TGTGCCAGCAGTGACGCGGGACAGGGGGCCTACGAGCAGTACTTC.

In the case of this clone: At one boundary the junction diverges from the germline segment, which might be a read error. V gene TRBV7-2 combines with J gene TRBJ2-5; D may be TRBD2 (6 bases). There are 13 residues in the CDR3. Germline V lookup: CDR1 SGHTA, CDR2 FQGNSA. CDR3 coding DNA: TGTGCCAGCAGCCTAGCGCGGGAAAGGGCCCAGTACTTC. Its protein product is CASSLARERAQYF.

This chain joins TRBV9 and TRBJ2-5; 10 nucleotides agree with TRBD2. The J segment lost 0 bases and the V segment lost 4 bases, leaving 6 bases of the junction unmatched. Germline V gene data show CDR1 as SGDLS and CDR2 as YYNGEE. The CDR3 is 16 amino acids. CDR3 residues: CASSNEAGGYQETQYF. The CDR3 nucleotides are TGTGCCAGCAGCAACGAAGCGGGAGGGTACCAAGAGACCCAGTACTTC.

V and J are TRBV6-1 and TRBJ2-2; either TRBD1 or TRBD2 may supply D (5 bases each). Germline V gene sequence: CDR1 MNHNS, CDR2 SASEGT. Trimming removed 7 bases at V and 3 bases at J, with 12 bases between. The CDR3 consists of 14 residues. The CDR3 protein is CASIGEYDTGELFF. CDR3 sequence (DNA): TGTGCCAGCATAGGGGAGTATGACACCGGGGAGCTGTTTTTT.

This chain connects TRBV5-1 to TRBJ1-4; D is perhaps TRBD1 (5 bases). The CDR3 runs to 14 residues. The V gene's germline CDR1 is SGHRS and CDR2 YFSETQ. With 4 bases removed from V and 4 bases from J, the gap between germline ends came to 11 bases. The CDR3 DNA sequence: TGCGCCAGCAGCCCCGGGGGGGATAATGAAAAACTGTTTTTT. Its protein product is CASSPGGDNEKLFF.

V and J are TRBV28 and TRBJ2-1; D perhaps matches TRBD1 (6 bases). This CDR3 comprises 11 residues. The V end lost 5 bases, the J end lost 15 bases, and 14 bases lay between the germline ends. The germline gives CDR1 MDHEN, CDR2 SYDVKM. CDR3 sequence reads: CASSPNRVPFF. CDR3 sequence (DNA): TGTGCCAGCAGTCCCAACAGGGTTCCGTTCTTC.

The V and J genes are TRBV15 and TRBJ2-5; 7 nucleotides agree with TRBD2. With 6 bases clipped from V and 9 bases from J, the junction kept 10 bases outside the gene matches. Germline loops: CDR1 LNHNV, CDR2 YYDKDF (reference sequence). This CDR3 comprises 13 residues. The CDR3 nucleotides read TGTGCCACCAGTTTAAGCGGGGTCCTCCCCCAGTACTTC. Translating it yields CATSLSGVLPQYF.

The chain has TRBV19 and TRBJ2-6, with 11 positions matching TRBD1. The CDR3 is made up of 17 amino acids. CDR1 LNHDA and CDR2 SQIVND come from the germline V gene (reference sequence). V trimming: 10 bases; J trimming: 0 bases; junction bases outside the gene matches: 8. For the CDR3, the DNA is TGTGCCACCACAACCGGGACAGGGGGCTCTGGGGCCAACGTCCTGACTTTC. The encoded protein is CATTTGTGGSGANVLTF.